This T cell receptor (beta chain) was obtained from a study of T cells in Graves' hyperthyroidism and ophthalmopathy. Trimming removed 4 bases at V and 5 bases at J, with 18 bases between. Germline assignment: CDR1 SGHKS and CDR2 YYEKEE (reference sequence). This CDR3 spans 15 amino acids. Amplified TCR beta CDR3 regions came from RNA transcripts. The HTBI primer set was used in a first-round RT-PCR of the TCR CDR3. TCRdb recomputed calls from the multiplex PCR reads with MiXCR, one row per CDR3 protein. The sample contains under 350,000 distinct CDR3 sequences, 15% to 20% of which appear only once. Patients aged 18 to 65 with hyperthyroidism were newly diagnosed, with duration under 2 months. This clonotype was found many times.

The gene calls are TRBV5-5 and TRBJ2-5; a possible D gene is TRBD2 (5 bases). The sample taken for sequencing was blood. The clonotype was recovered from a woman in her forties or fifties with Graves' hyperthyroidism. In DNA, the CDR3 is TGTGCCAGCAGCCCACGCCTCGGGATTGGGGAGACCCAGTACTTC. Translating it yields CASSPRLGIGETQYF.